This T cell receptor (beta chain) was obtained from a study of T cells in Graves' hyperthyroidism and ophthalmopathy. About the research overall: Blood was drawn when the patient was first diagnosed and still untreated.

Germline values: CDR1 SEHNR, CDR2 FQNEAQ (reference sequence). CDR3 length: 15 amino acids. Trimming cost V 2 bases and J 4 bases, with 14 bases left between them. This clonotype has ten or more counts. It was RNA transcripts that yielded the amplified TCR beta CDR3 regions. The HTBI primer set was used in a first-round RT-PCR of the TCR CDR3. One entry per CDR3 protein results from TCRdb running MiXCR on the multiplex PCR reads. The sample has around 280,000 distinct CDR3 sequences; about 14% are singletons. Blood was drawn at first hyperthyroidism diagnosis, before any ophthalmopathy symptoms. The J gene is TRBJ1-1, the V gene TRBV7-9; tentatively, D is TRBD1 (6 bases). The sample was blood. This TCR was recovered from a woman aged 25 to 45 with Graves' hyperthyroidism that later progressed to Graves' ophthalmopathy. DNA for the CDR3: TGTGCCAGCAGCTTATCGCCAAGGGGGGGCACTGAAGCTTTCTTT. It is translated as CASSLSPRGGTEAFF.